This T cell receptor beta chain was recorded in a study of T cell repertoires in cytomegalovirus infection. For the study at large: The authors relied on CMV epitopes, both recently identified HLA-C-restricted and well-studied HLA-B-restricted. Matching HLA type and CMV infection were both indicated by public TCR beta signatures. General study findings and limits: Dominating the ex vivo response were TCR beta clonotypes that were CMV-specific and HLA-C-restricted. Accumulated public TCR beta family frequency recognized individuals carrying CMV together with the relevant HLA.

The germline V gene encodes CDR1 SGHTA and CDR2 FQGTGA. CDR3 size: 16 residues. V lost 4 bases to trimming and J lost 4 bases, with 17 bases between them. This clonotype was counted a few times. As yet, its antigen is unknown. TCRdb redid the calling of the reads with MiXCR, one entry per CDR3 protein. The sample yields tens of thousands of distinct CDR3 sequences, more than 15% seen once. The chain carries TRBV7-3 and TRBJ2-1, with D maybe TRBD2 (6 bases). Sequencing used CD8+ T cells from cultured PBMCs, obtained from culture after CMV antigen stimulation. The TCR was taken from a human donor in good health (CMV status not recorded). Some clones in this sample may be carry-over from other donors' samples. CDR3 sequence: CASSSDRDWQYNEQFF. In DNA, the CDR3 is TGTGCCAGCAGCTCCGACCGGGACTGGCAATACAATGAGCAGTTCTTC.